This T cell receptor beta chain is drawn from a study of post-analysis software for immune sequencing data. Overall study results and limits: Under F measure analysis, samples from one preparation batch co-clustered strongly. Compared with controls, patients had more of roughly 5 TRBV segments, including TRBV5-6, TRBV5-1 and TRBV20-1. Relative to controls, patients with multiple sclerosis showed significantly lower normalized Chao1 diversity.

cDNA libraries for TCR beta contained unique molecular identifiers. Input populations of about 0.85 to 11 million T cells gave rise to approximately 480,000 cDNA molecules. Each CDR3 protein gets one entry after TCRdb re-called the PCR reads with MiXCR. The data hold about 800,000 distinct CDR3 sequences, with 25% to 30% observed a single time. Of note for this clonotype: Its antigen is as yet unknown. The junction does not match germline at one end; this may be a read error.

Per the germline V gene, CDR1 is SNHLY and CDR2 is FYNNEI. The CDR3 sequence is 18 residues long. The receptor comes from a girl under 18 with multiple sclerosis. V is TRBV2 and J is TRBJ2-6; D possibly corresponds to TRBD2 (6 bases). Input material: blood. The DNA of the CDR3 is TGTGCCAGCAGAACGCTAGCGATCTCCCTGTTAGGGGCCAACGTCCGGACTTTC. Translated, it gives CASRTLAISLLGANVRTF.